The 18 T cell receptor beta chains below were found in one sample sequenced in a study of T cell responses to AZD1222 COVID-19 vaccine. Generated by immunoSEQ multiplex PCR, the TCRdb table keeps only in-frame clones and is missing some. The sample holds roughly 100,000 clones, roughly 90% seen once. This specimen was peripheral blood, taken 28 days after the second AZD1222 dose. The receptors were sampled from an adult who received the AZD1222 COVID-19 vaccine.

The chain uses TRBV19 and TRBJ2-5; D is undetermined. Germline values: CDR1 LNHDA, CDR2 SQIVND (reference sequence). V lost 5 bases and J 13 bases, leaving 20 bases between the germline ends. The CDR3 spans 13 residues. DNA of the CDR3: TGTGCCAGTAGTGAAGGGATGGGTTCTCAGCTGTACTTC. It codes for CASSEGMGSQLYF.

The J gene is TRBJ2-1, the V gene TRBV27; 7 bases align to TRBD2. The length of the CDR3 is 16 residues. J gave up 0 bases and V 3 bases, and 5 bases lay outside the gene matches. Germline loops: CDR1 MNHEY, CDR2 SMNVEV (reference sequence). The chain's CDR3 is CASSFALADSYNEQFF. The CDR3 DNA reads as TGTGCCAGCAGTTTCGCCCTAGCGGACTCCTACAATGAGCAGTTCTTC.

V is TRBV9 and J is TRBJ2-2; TRBD1 agrees at 9 bases. Germline CDR1 reads SGDLS; CDR2 reads YYNGEE. V was clipped by 4 bases and J by 5 bases; unmatched bases: 6. The CDR3 covers 15 residues. CDR3: CASSQGQGETGELFF. The CDR3 DNA is TGTGCCAGCAGCCAGGGACAGGGTGAAACCGGGGAGCTGTTTTTT.

The V gene is TRBV30, the J gene TRBJ1-3; possible D gene TRBD1, 5 bases. Germline V lookup: CDR1 GTSNPN, CDR2 SVGIG (reference sequence). This CDR3 contains 16 residues. Deletions cut 0 bases from V and 0 bases from J, with 12 bases between. CDR3 in amino acids: CAWSVDSASSGNTIYF. CDR3 coding DNA: TGTGCCTGGAGTGTAGACAGCGCATCCTCTGGAAACACCATATATTTT.

The rearrangement uses TRBV18 and TRBJ1-2; maybe TRBD1 (5 bases). In germline, CDR1 is KGHSH, CDR2 LQKENI. The CDR3 contains 16 residues. Deletions cut 3 bases from V and 0 bases from J, with 14 bases between. This CDR3 is CASSPVRDVANYGYTF. The CDR3 DNA follows: TGTGCCAGCTCACCGGTTCGGGACGTAGCTAACTATGGCTACACCTTC.

J is TRBJ1-1 and V is TRBV19; maybe TRBD1 (5 bases). This CDR3 is 12 amino acids long. V shed 3 bases and J shed 8 bases, with 10 bases lying between them. Germline V gives CDR1 LNHDA, CDR2 SQIVND (reference sequence). The CDR3 DNA sequence: TGTGCCAGTAGTATGGGAGGGACGGAAGCTTTCTTT. It encodes CASSMGGTEAFF.

The chain links TRBV30 to TRBJ2-5; TRBD1 matches at 12 bases. J gave up 6 bases and V 3 bases, and 8 bases lay outside the gene matches. Germline V CDR1 and CDR2: GTSNPN, SVGIG (reference sequence). The CDR3 runs to 15 residues. CDR3 nucleotides: TGTGCCTGGAGGTCCGGGACAGGGGGCGCGAAGACCCAGTACTTC. Translated: CAWRSGTGGAKTQYF.

The chain carries TRBV28 and TRBJ2-3, with D perhaps matching TRBD1 (6 bases). This CDR3 contains 15 residues. Trimming shortened V by 7 bases and J by 3 bases, and 17 bases separated the two germline ends. Per germline, CDR1 MDHEN and CDR2 SYDVKM. The CDR3, as DNA: TGTGCCAGCATTATAACAGGGAGAGGGACAGATACGCAGTATTTT. Protein: CASIITGRGTDTQYF.

The V gene is TRBV5-1, the J gene TRBJ2-7, with 9 bases aligning to TRBD1. The germline V gene has CDR1 SGHRS and CDR2 YFSETQ. The CDR3 covers 14 residues. J was trimmed by 6 bases and V by 4 bases; bases with no gene match: 8. CDR3 protein: CASSQRTGAAEQYF. The CDR3 coding sequence is TGCGCCAGCAGCCAAAGGACAGGGGCGGCCGAGCAGTACTTC.

The V gene is TRBV7-9, the J gene TRBJ1-1, with D hard to call. The CDR3 has 17 amino acids. Germline V lookup: CDR1 SEHNR, CDR2 FQNEAQ (reference sequence). Trimming took off 1 base at V and 3 bases at J, with 18 bases between the two ends. For the CDR3, the DNA is TGTGCCAGCAGCTTAGAACCGGGAATGGGGATCCACACTGAAGCTTTCTTT. This gives the protein CASSLEPGMGIHTEAFF. The full variable domain, its missing parts supplied by reference TRBV7-9 and TRBJ1-1, is DTGVSQNPRHKITKRGQNVTFRCDPISEHNRLYWYRQTLGQGPEFLTYFQNEAQLEKSRLLSDRFSAERPKGSFSTLEIQRTEQGDSAMYLCASSLEPGMGIHTEAFFGQGTRLTVV.

This rearrangement joins TRBV12-3 or TRBV12-4 to TRBJ1-2, with D hard to call. CDR3 length: 13 amino acids. Deletions cut 1 base from V and 1 base from J, with 4 bases between. This CDR3 reads CASSLGDNYGYTF. CDR3 DNA sequence: TGTGCCAGCAGTTTAGGGGATAACTATGGCTACACCTTC.

This clone was recorded once. This chain joins TRBV27 and TRBJ1-4; tentative D call: TRBD1 (6 bases). CDR1 and CDR2 from the germline V gene are MNHEY and SMNVEV (reference sequence). The CDR3 length is 13 residues. Trimming took off 3 bases at V and 11 bases at J, with 13 bases between the two ends. CDR3 loop: CASSFGRGRKLFF. CDR3 nucleotides: TGTGCCAGCAGTTTTGGGAGGGGGAGGAAACTGTTTTTT.

The chain carries TRBV2 and TRBJ1-1; D gene unclear. The CDR3 is 11 amino acids. The germline V gene encodes CDR1 SNHLY and CDR2 FYNNEI. The V end was cut by 8 bases, the J end by 12 bases, with 16 bases between. The CDR3 region has the DNA TGTGCCAGCGGGCTGGGAGGGCCCACTTTCTTT. Translating gives CASGLGGPTFF.

The rearrangement links TRBV7-9 to TRBJ1-2, with 10 bases fitting TRBD1. Per germline, CDR1 SEHNR and CDR2 FQNEAQ (reference sequence). Trimming removed 5 bases from V and 7 bases from J; junction bases left unmatched: 10. The CDR3 totals 15 residues. CDR3 bases: TGTGCCAGCAGCCAATATTCCGGGACAGGGGTTGGCTACACCTTC. This encodes CASSQYSGTGVGYTF. The whole variable domain, remainder taken from reference TRBV7-9 and TRBJ1-2, is DTGVSQNPRHKITKRGQNVTFRCDPISEHNRLYWYRQTLGQGPEFLTYFQNEAQLEKSRLLSDRFSAERPKGSFSTLEIQRTEQGDSAMYLCASSQYSGTGVGYTFGSGTRLTVV.

The chain has TRBV7-9 and TRBJ1-2; perhaps TRBD1 as D (6 bases). Per the germline V gene, CDR1 is SEHNR and CDR2 is FQNEAQ (reference sequence). This CDR3 region has 17 residues. V was shortened by 1 base and J by 0 bases, with 15 bases between the two germline ends. DNA for the CDR3: TGTGCCAGCAGCTTAGGAGGCTGGACAGAGGCTAACTATGGCTACACCTTC. Translating gives CASSLGGWTEANYGYTF. Complete variable domain (other parts from reference TRBV7-9 and TRBJ1-2): DTGVSQNPRHKITKRGQNVTFRCDPISEHNRLYWYRQTLGQGPEFLTYFQNEAQLEKSRLLSDRFSAERPKGSFSTLEIQRTEQGDSAMYLCASSLGGWTEANYGYTFGSGTRLTVV.

The count of this clone is one. The chain combines TRBV6-1 with TRBJ2-5, with 7 bases aligning to TRBD2. The ends lost 8 bases at V and 3 bases at J; junction bases unmatched: 6. Germline V gene sequence: CDR1 MNHNS, CDR2 SASEGT. The CDR3 loop spans 13 amino acids. As DNA, the CDR3 is TGTGCCAGCGGACGGGACTACGAAGAGACCCAGTACTTC. Translating it yields CASGRDYEETQYF.

The chain carries TRBV19 and TRBJ2-7; 11 bases agree with TRBD2. Germline values: CDR1 LNHDA, CDR2 SQIVND (reference sequence). The J segment lost 6 bases and the V segment lost 2 bases, leaving 6 bases of the junction unmatched. The length of the CDR3 is 15 residues. CDR3 in DNA: TGTGCCAGTAGTATAACTAGCGGGAGACTATCCGAGCAGTACTTC. Its protein product is CASSITSGRLSEQYF.

This clone appeared a few times. The chain carries TRBV6-1 and TRBJ2-3, with 10 bases aligning to TRBD2. The CDR3 extends over 16 amino acids. Germline trimming cut 2 bases from V and 4 bases from J; bases unmatched to any gene: 6. Germline CDR1 reads MNHNS; CDR2 reads SASEGT. CDR3 sequence: CASSELAGEGSDTQYF. The CDR3 bases are TGTGCCAGCAGTGAACTAGCGGGAGAAGGGTCAGATACGCAGTATTTT.